This entry lists 12 T cell receptor beta chains sequenced from one sample in a study of cytomegalovirus exposure and HLA in healthy donors. Amplification used 60 Vbeta primers and 13 Jbeta primers. The repertoire was sequenced with immunoSEQ multiplex PCR; TCRdb's copy has only in-frame clones and lacks some. The sample has approximately 170,000 clones; 80% to 85% are singletons. What was sequenced was PBMCs. These receptors came from a boy aged 2 to 10 in good health and CMV-seronegative.

This clone has only a few counts. The chain is built from TRBV6-5 and TRBJ1-6; D might be TRBD1 (5 bases). This CDR3 is 15 amino acids long. CDR1 and CDR2 from the germline V gene are MNHEY and SVGAGI. V lost 8 bases and J 8 bases, leaving 19 bases between the germline ends. The CDR3 bases are TGTGCCAGCGCCTTAGGGGCTTCGACCCATTCACCCCTCCACTTT. Encoded protein: CASALGASTHSPLHF.

The V call is TRBV19, the J call TRBJ1-6; D remains unclear. Trimming stripped 1 base from V and 6 bases from J, with 7 bases between. The V gene's germline CDR1 is LNHDA and CDR2 SQIVND (reference sequence). The length of the CDR3 is 14 residues. The CDR3 sequence is CASSIGAGNSPLHF. The CDR3 bases are TGTGCCAGTAGTATAGGGGCAGGTAATTCACCCCTCCACTTT.

The J gene is TRBJ2-2, the V gene TRBV5-6, with TRBD2 identical over 7 bases. The V and J ends lost 4 bases and 4 bases, in that order; junction bases with no gene match: 13. The V gene's germline CDR1 is SGHDT and CDR2 YYEEEE. This CDR3 is 17 amino acids long. The CDR3 protein is CASSLEPGLSFTGELFF. CDR3 DNA sequence: TGTGCCAGCAGCCTAGAGCCGGGACTATCATTCACCGGGGAGCTGTTTTTT.

This clone was seen once. The chain carries TRBV15 and TRBJ2-1; 13 bases fit TRBD2. This CDR3 is built from 17 residues. Unmatched junction bases numbered 4, after V lost 0 bases and J lost 5 bases. CDR1 and CDR2 from the germline V gene are LNHNV and YYDKDF (reference sequence). CDR3 protein: CATSRDVGTSGDNEQFF. Written as DNA, the CDR3 is TGTGCCACCAGCAGAGATGTCGGGACTAGCGGGGACAATGAGCAGTTCTTC.

This clone appeared a single time. The chain carries TRBV5-1 and TRBJ2-5; D gene unclear. CDR1 and CDR2 from the germline V gene are SGHRS and YFSETQ. The CDR3 is 13 amino acids. Between the trimmed V and J ends, which lost 0 bases and 2 bases, there was a span of 5 bases. CDR3 nucleotides: TGCGCCAGCAGCTTGGCTGCGCAAGAGACCCAGTACTTC. Amino acids: CASSLAAQETQYF.

The genes are TRBV5-1 and TRBJ2-3; 8 bases match TRBD1. This CDR3 has 14 amino acids. Unmatched junction bases numbered 3, after V lost 4 bases and J lost 2 bases. Germline CDR1 and CDR2: SGHRS and YFSETQ. The CDR3 bases are TGCGCCAGCAGCGGGGACAGGATCACAGATACGCAGTATTTT. Its translation is CASSGDRITDTQYF.

The V and J genes are TRBV5-5 and TRBJ1-4; D is unclear. CDR1 and CDR2 from the germline V gene are SGHKS and YYEKEE (reference sequence). CDR3 length equals 16 residues. Trimming shortened V by 2 bases and J by 7 bases, and 18 bases separated the two germline ends. The CDR3 DNA is TGTGCCAGCAGCTTCTTTCAGGAGGGCGAAGGTGAAAAACTGTTTTTT. The encoded protein is CASSFFQEGEGEKLFF.

V gene TRBV27 combines with J gene TRBJ1-5; D not resolved. Looked up from germline, CDR1 is MNHEY and CDR2 is SMNVEV (reference sequence). Trimming cost V 6 bases and J 5 bases, with 14 bases left between them. CDR3 length: 14 amino acids. The CDR3 DNA reads TGTGCCAGCAGCTCCGGACGGGGAGATCAGCCCCAGCATTTT. This translates into CASSSGRGDQPQHF.

The V gene is TRBV19, the J gene TRBJ1-1; no clear D gene. CDR3 length: 14 residues. V was shortened by 7 bases and J by 1 base, with 13 bases between the two germline ends. Germline CDR1 is LNHDA and CDR2 is SQIVND (reference sequence). The CDR3 region has the DNA TGTGCCAGTATTCAGGCTCCGGCGAACACTGAAGCTTTCTTT. It translates to CASIQAPANTEAFF.

The chain carries TRBV4-1 and TRBJ2-1; 11 nucleotides agree with TRBD2. Germline-derived CDR1 and CDR2 are MGHRA and YSYEKL. The CDR3 loop spans 15 amino acids. V gave up 3 bases and J gave up 6 bases; unmatched junction bases: 4. This chain's CDR3 is CASSHRSGRANEQFF. The CDR3 DNA is TGCGCCAGCAGCCATCGTAGCGGGAGGGCCAATGAGCAGTTCTTC.

The chain has TRBV29-1 and TRBJ1-1; the match to TRBD1 covers 7 bases. The length of the CDR3 is 12 residues. V shed 7 bases, J shed 1 base, and the junction held 3 bases outside the gene matches. Per the germline V gene, CDR1 is SQVTM and CDR2 is ANQGSEA. Here the CDR3 DNA reads TGCAGCGCGACAGGGTCGAACACTGAAGCTTTCTTT. Its protein is CSATGSNTEAFF.

This chain joins TRBV5-1 and TRBJ1-1, with 7 bases identical to TRBD1. Per the germline V gene, CDR1 is SGHRS and CDR2 is YFSETQ. Losses at the gene ends were 3 bases for V and 8 bases for J; bases not matched to a gene: 10. This CDR3 is 14 amino acids long. CDR3 in DNA: TGCGCCAGCAGCTCCGGGACAGCTACACCCGAAGCTTTCTTT. This sequence encodes CASSSGTATPEAFF.